This T cell receptor (beta chain) is from a study of cytomegalovirus exposure and HLA in healthy donors. The table lists this clone with a few counts. As yet, its antigen is unknown. The study's findings and limits: In vitro assays verified that three CMV-associated chains recognized CMV antigens specifically.

V lost 5 bases and J lost 0; bases outside the gene matches: 9. This CDR3 contains 18 residues. CDR1 and CDR2 (germline): SEHNR, FQNEAQ (reference sequence). Primers for the PCR totalled 60 Vbeta and 13 Jbeta. TCRdb's copy holds only in-frame clones and misses some; the assay was immunoSEQ multiplex PCR. Among around 170,000 clones listed, 65% to 75% were seen once. The chain employs TRBV7-9 and TRBJ2-1; 11 bases line up with TRBD2. The sequenced sample was PBMCs. This receptor was taken from a girl between 5 and 17 years old in good health and CMV-seronegative. The CDR3 nucleotides read TGTGCCAGCAGCATCACGACTAGCGGGGCTAGCTCCTACAATGAGCAGTTCTTC. It translates to CASSITTSGASSYNEQFF.